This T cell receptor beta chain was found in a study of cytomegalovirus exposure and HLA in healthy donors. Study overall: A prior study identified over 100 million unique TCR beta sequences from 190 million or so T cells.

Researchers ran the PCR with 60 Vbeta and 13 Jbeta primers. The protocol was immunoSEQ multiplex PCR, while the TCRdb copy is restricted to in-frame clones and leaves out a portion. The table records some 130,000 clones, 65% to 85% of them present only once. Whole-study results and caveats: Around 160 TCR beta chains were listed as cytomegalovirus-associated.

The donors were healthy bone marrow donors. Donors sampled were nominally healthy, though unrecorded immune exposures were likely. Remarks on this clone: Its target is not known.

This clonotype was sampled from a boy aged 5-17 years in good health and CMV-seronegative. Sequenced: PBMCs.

The CDR3 nucleotides are TGTGCCAGCAGCTTAGGTCAAAACGAGCAGTACTTC. Translated, it gives CASSLGQNEQYF. This chain uses TRBV11-3 with TRBJ2-7, with no clear D. Germline V gene lookup returns CDR1 SGHNT and CDR2 YENEEA. This CDR3 has 12 amino acids. V lost 1 base and J 5 bases, leaving 6 bases between the germline ends.